A single sample gave rise to the 2 T cell receptor beta chains below, sequenced in a study of blood T cell repertoires in COVID-19. Some clones are missing from TCRdb's copy, which holds only in-frame ones; the method was immunoSEQ multiplex PCR. The sample includes roughly 50,000 clones, just over 85% of them seen just once. Sequencing was done on a sample of peripheral blood. These receptors all come from a man aged 65 to 85 with acute or convalescent COVID-19.

The chain carries TRBV12-3 or TRBV12-4 and TRBJ1-1; no clear D. V was pared by 5 bases and J by 1 base, with 8 bases between. The CDR3 spans 13 residues. CDR3 sequence: CASSLRGNTEAFF. The CDR3 DNA follows: TGTGCCAGCAGTCTCAGAGGGAACACTGAAGCTTTCTTT.

The chain combines TRBV5-1 with TRBJ2-5, with D perhaps matching TRBD2 (6 bases). The CDR3 runs 13 residues. The germline gives CDR1 SGHRS, CDR2 YFSETQ. Trimming left V 0 bases short and J 5 bases short, with 8 bases between. The CDR3: CASSLEGRETQYF. CDR3 bases: TGCGCCAGCAGCTTGGAGGGGAGGGAGACCCAGTACTTC.